The rows below give T cell receptor beta chains drawn from one sample of a study of T cell responses to AZD1222 COVID-19 vaccine. Assay: immunoSEQ multiplex PCR; the TCRdb copy retains only in-frame clones and omits some. Of roughly 130,000 clones listed, roughly 92% are singletons. The source material was peripheral blood, sampled on day 0 of AZD1222 vaccination. All receptors come from an adult in good health. The CDR3 runs from the conserved cysteine through the conserved F or W. D genes are given only for firm matches. Some rows have no size entry. The others give once, few or many, or a class for an expanded clone.

TRBV30,TRBJ2-1,-,TRBD2,TGTGCCTGGGTGACTAGCGGGGTTAATGAGCAGTTCTTC,CAWVTSGVNEQFF
TRBV19,TRBJ2-3,once,TRBD1,TGTGCCAGTACCCAACAGGGGGCACCAGATACGCAGTATTTT,CASTQQGAPDTQYF
TRBV5-1,TRBJ1-1,-,-,TGCGCCAGCAGCTTGGCGGGTGGGATGAACACTGAAGCTTTCTTT,CASSLAGGMNTEAFF
TRBV28,TRBJ2-7,-,-,TGTGCCAGCAGTTATCTGGTTTACGAGCAGTACTTC,CASSYLVYEQYF
TRBV19,TRBJ1-5,-,-,TGTGCCAGTAAACACAGGGAAGGGAATCAGCCCCAGCATTTT,CASKHREGNQPQHF
TRBV21-1,TRBJ1-2,once,-,TGTGCCAGCAGCAGCCGGGTTTCGGGTGGCTACACCTTC,CASSSRVSGGYTF
TRBV7-2,TRBJ2-3,-,TRBD2,TGTGCCAGCAGCTTAGGCAGACTAGCGGGGGAGCTCACAGATACGCAGTATTTT,CASSLGRLAGELTDTQYF
TRBV6-5,TRBJ1-4,-,TRBD1,TGTGCCAGCAGTTCCGGGACAGGGGACGAAAAACTGTTTTTT,CASSSGTGDEKLFF
TRBV7-8,TRBJ2-7,-,TRBD2,TGTGCCAGCAGCTTAGACCAGCGGGGGATTCGTGACGAGCAGTACTTC,CASSLDQRGIRDEQYF
TRBV5-1,TRBJ2-2,once,TRBD2,TGCGCCAGCACCCTAACTAGCGGGAGCGCCGGGGAGCTGTTTTTT,CASTLTSGSAGELFF
TRBV5-5,TRBJ2-1,-,-,TGTGCCAGCAGCTTGCGGGGCGAGCGTAAGTTCTTC,CASSLRGERKFF
TRBV11-2,TRBJ1-1,-,-,TGTGCCAGCAGCCTAGAGGGGGTTGGGACTGAAGCTTTCTTT,CASSLEGVGTEAFF
TRBV9,TRBJ1-2,-,-,TGTGCCAGCAGCCCCCGGGGACACGGTATTGGCTACACCTTC,CASSPRGHGIGYTF
TRBV6-5,TRBJ1-5,-,-,TGTGCCAGCAGCTATGGACACAGCAATCAGCCCCAGCATTTT,CASSYGHSNQPQHF
TRBV18,TRBJ1-6,-,TRBD1,TGTGCCAGCTCCGTTACCGGACAGGGGGCTGGATCACCCCTCCACTTT,CASSVTGQGAGSPLHF
TRBV7-8,TRBJ1-2,once,-,TGTGCCAGCAGCTTTTGGCCAGGGCCGGGGGATGGCTACACCTTC,CASSFWPGPGDGYTF
TRBV19,TRBJ2-3,-,TRBD2,TGTGCCAGTAGTTGGACTAGCGGGAGGGCAGATACGCAGTATTTT,CASSWTSGRADTQYF
TRBV6-5,TRBJ1-6,-,-,TGTGCCAGCAATTTGGGTCCCTCCTTAAATTCACCCCTCCACTTT,CASNLGPSLNSPLHF
TRBV4-3,TRBJ1-2,-,-,TGCGCCAGCAGCCAGGGGGTTACGGGGTATGGCTACACCTTC,CASSQGVTGYGYTF
TRBV5-1,TRBJ1-1,-,-,TGCGCCAGCAGCTTTAAGGGGGGCGAAAACACTGAAGCTTTCTTT,CASSFKGGENTEAFF